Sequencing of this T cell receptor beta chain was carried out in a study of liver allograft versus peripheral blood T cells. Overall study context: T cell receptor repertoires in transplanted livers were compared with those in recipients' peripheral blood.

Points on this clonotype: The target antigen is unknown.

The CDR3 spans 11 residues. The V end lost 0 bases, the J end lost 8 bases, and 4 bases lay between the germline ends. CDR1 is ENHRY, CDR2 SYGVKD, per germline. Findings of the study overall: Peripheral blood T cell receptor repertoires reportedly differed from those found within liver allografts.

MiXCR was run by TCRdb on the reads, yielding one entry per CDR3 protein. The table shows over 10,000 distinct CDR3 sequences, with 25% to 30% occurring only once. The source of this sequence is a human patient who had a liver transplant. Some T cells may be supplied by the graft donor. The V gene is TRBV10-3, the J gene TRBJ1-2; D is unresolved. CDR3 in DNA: TGTGCCATCAGTGAGTCTGGGGGCTACACCTTC. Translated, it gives CAISESGGYTF.